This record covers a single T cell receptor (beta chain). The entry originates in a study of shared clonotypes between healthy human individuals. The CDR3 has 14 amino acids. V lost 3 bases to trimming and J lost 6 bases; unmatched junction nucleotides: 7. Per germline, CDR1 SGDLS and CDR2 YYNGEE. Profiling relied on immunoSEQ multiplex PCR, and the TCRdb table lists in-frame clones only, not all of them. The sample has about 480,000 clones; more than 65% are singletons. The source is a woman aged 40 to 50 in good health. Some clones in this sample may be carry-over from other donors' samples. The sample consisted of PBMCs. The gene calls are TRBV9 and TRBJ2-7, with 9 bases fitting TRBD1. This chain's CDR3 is CASSEGQGYGEQYF. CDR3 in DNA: TGTGCCAGCAGCGAGGGACAGGGATATGGCGAGCAGTACTTC.